The 5 T cell receptor beta chains given below trace back to one sample, sequenced in a study of Graves' ophthalmopathy and Graves' hyperthyroidism. RNA transcripts were the template, and TCR beta CDR3 regions were amplified from them. A first-round RT-PCR used HTBI primers, followed by a second-round multiplex PCR. Each CDR3 protein is one row after TCRdb ran MiXCR on the multiplex PCR reads. The top ten clones hold approximately 43% of a sample with about 740,000 distinct CDR3 sequences, 35% to 50% of them seen once. Sample: peripheral blood. The origin of the receptors is an adult man with Graves' ophthalmopathy.

This clonotype came up a few times. A much larger clone differs by one base, so this may be a read error. CDR3 region: CASSLVYGYTF. The CDR3 DNA sequence: TGTGCCAGCAGCTTAGTGTATGGCTACACCTTC. This chain links TRBV11-2 with TRBJ1-2; D ambiguous. Germline V gene sequence: CDR1 SGHAT, CDR2 FQNNGV. With 1 base removed from V and 5 bases from J, the gap between germline ends came to 2 bases. The CDR3 consists of 11 residues.

The chain is built from TRBV25-1 and TRBJ2-2; 12 nucleotides line up with TRBD2. CDR1 is MGHDK and CDR2 is SYGVNS in the germline V gene. Trimming cost V 5 bases and J 2 bases; bases outside gene matches: 9. The CDR3 sequence is 18 residues long. In nucleotides, the CDR3 is TGTGCCAGCAGTTCCCTAGCGGGGGGGCATACTAACACCGGGGAGCTGTTTTTT. Its translation: CASSSLAGGHTNTGELFF.

This clonotype was seen more than once but under ten times. This sequence joins TRBV28 and TRBJ1-2, with D uncertain. This CDR3 is built from 13 residues. Germline CDR1 MDHEN, CDR2 SYDVKM. The V and J ends lost 4 bases and 4 bases respectively, with 10 bases between them. CDR3 coding DNA: TGTGCCAGCAGTTCATCCAGCCTCTATGGCTACACCTTC. This gives the protein CASSSSSLYGYTF.

CDR3 amino acids: CASSSTVGGSTGELFF. In nucleotides, the CDR3 is TGTGCCAGCAGCTCAACAGTAGGGGGCAGCACCGGGGAGCTGTTTTTT. V is TRBV7-9 and J is TRBJ2-2; 7 bases match TRBD1. The CDR3 has 16 amino acids. Germline CDR1 is SEHNR and CDR2 is FQNEAQ (reference sequence). After removal of 4 bases from V and 4 bases from J, the junction contained 9 bases not matched to a gene.

The V gene is TRBV20-1, the J gene TRBJ2-7; 11 nucleotides align to TRBD2. This CDR3 comprises 15 residues. Germline V lookup: CDR1 DFQATT, CDR2 SNEGSKA (reference sequence). After removal of 4 bases from V and 7 bases from J, the junction contained 12 bases not matched to a gene. The CDR3 nucleotides read TGCAGTGCTACCCGACTAGCGGGATCCGCCGGGGAGCAGTACTTC. Its translation is CSATRLAGSAGEQYF.